This TCR beta chain derives from a study of T cells in Graves' hyperthyroidism and ophthalmopathy. Exclusions: uncontrolled infection, other autoimmune disease, pregnancy, lactation. The PBMCs were taken from over 9.5 ml of fresh peripheral blood. Template material for amplifying TCR beta CDR3 regions consisted of RNA transcripts. HTBI primers drove first-round RT-PCR of the TCR CDR3. TCRdb recomputed calls from the multiplex PCR reads with MiXCR, one row per CDR3 protein. In the table there are 730,000 or so distinct CDR3 sequences, 18% of which are singletons. Ten or more counts support this clonotype. Trimming took 8 bases from V and 4 from J, leaving 14 bases between them. This CDR3 is built from 13 residues.

Sequenced: blood. This rearrangement joins TRBV12-3 or TRBV12-4 to TRBJ1-1, with D possibly TRBD1 on 6 matching bases. The sequence was obtained from a woman between 50 and 59 years old with Graves' hyperthyroidism that later progressed to Graves' ophthalmopathy. The CDR3 loop is CASEDRLVTEAFF. The CDR3 coding sequence is TGTGCCAGCGAGGACAGACTGGTCACTGAAGCTTTCTTT.